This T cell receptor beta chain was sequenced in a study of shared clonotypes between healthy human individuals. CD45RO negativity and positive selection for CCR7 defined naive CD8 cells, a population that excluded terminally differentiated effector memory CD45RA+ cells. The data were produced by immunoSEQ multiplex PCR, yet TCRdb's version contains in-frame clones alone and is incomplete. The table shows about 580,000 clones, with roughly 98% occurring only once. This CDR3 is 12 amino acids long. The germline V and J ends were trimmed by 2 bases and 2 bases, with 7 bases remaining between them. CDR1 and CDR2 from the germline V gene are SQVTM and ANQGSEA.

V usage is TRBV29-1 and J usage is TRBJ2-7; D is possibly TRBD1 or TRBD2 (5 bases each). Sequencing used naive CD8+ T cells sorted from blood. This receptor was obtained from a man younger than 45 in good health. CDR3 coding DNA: TGCAGCGTTGAATTGGGGGCCTACGAGCAGTACTTC. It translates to CSVELGAYEQYF.